This entry lists 18 T cell receptor beta chains sequenced from one sample in a study of blood T cell repertoires in COVID-19. Repertoires were generated with immunoSEQ multiplex PCR, while TCRdb's copy carries only in-frame clones and drops some. The sample shows around 67,000 clones, more than 70% of them seen only once. Sequenced input: peripheral blood. These TCRs come from a man aged 45-60 years with active COVID-19.

This clone was counted between two and nine times. The J gene is TRBJ2-7, the V gene TRBV7-3, with 8 bases lining up with TRBD2. V dropped 1 base and J dropped 0; count of bases not matched to a gene: 2. From germline, CDR1 is SGHTA and CDR2 FQGTGA. This CDR3 is built from 15 residues. CDR3 nucleotide sequence: TGTGCCAGCAGCTTAAGTGCGGGGGGCTCCTACGAGCAGTACTTC. This sequence encodes CASSLSAGGSYEQYF.

The rearrangement links TRBV19 to TRBJ2-1; 7 bases are shared with TRBD1. V dropped 3 bases and J dropped 7; count of bases not matched to a gene: 6. CDR3 size: 14 residues. Germline lookup yields CDR1 LNHDA and CDR2 SQIVND (reference sequence). CDR3 DNA sequence: TGTGCCAGTAGTATGGGGCAGGGGGTTAATGAGCAGTTCTTC. It codes for CASSMGQGVNEQFF. The full variable domain, with the rest looked up from reference TRBV19 and TRBJ2-1, is DGGITQSPKYLFRKEGQNVTLSCEQNLNHDAMYWYRQDPGQGLRLIYYSQIVNDFQKGDIAEGYSVSREKKESFPLTVTSAQKNPTAFYLCASSMGQGVNEQFFGPGTRLTVL.

This chain joins TRBV28 and TRBJ2-1; TRBD2 aligns across 8 bases. V lost 10 bases to trimming and J lost 5 bases; unmatched junction nucleotides: 13. Per germline, CDR1 MDHEN and CDR2 SYDVKM. The CDR3 loop spans 15 amino acids. For the CDR3, the DNA is TGTGCCACAACTTTTGGACTAGCTGGAGACAATGAGCAGTTCTTC. Translating it yields CATTFGLAGDNEQFF.

The gene calls are TRBV2 and TRBJ2-7; no reliable D call. V was cut by 1 base and J by 4 bases, with 11 bases left in between. The CDR3 has 14 amino acids. Germline CDR1 reads SNHLY; CDR2 reads FYNNEI. The DNA of the CDR3 is TGTGCCAGCAGTGAAGACCGGAGCGCGTACGAGCAGTACTTC. Translating gives CASSEDRSAYEQYF.

The chain uses TRBV18 and TRBJ1-5; D remains unclear. The CDR3 covers 15 residues. Germline-derived CDR1 and CDR2 are KGHSH and LQKENI. V was shortened by 0 bases and J by 5 bases, with 11 bases between the two germline ends. The CDR3 protein is CASSPPAGRYQPQHF. The CDR3 DNA is TGTGCCAGCTCACCACCGGCGGGAAGGTATCAGCCCCAGCATTTT. Full variable domain (outside the CDR3, taken from reference TRBV18 and TRBJ1-5): NAGVMQNPRHLVRRRGQEARLRCSPMKGHSHVYWYRQLPEEGLKFMVYLQKENIIDESGMPKERFSAEFPKEGPSILRIQQVVRGDSAAYFCASSPPAGRYQPQHFGDGTRLSIL.

The chain recombines TRBV6-5 with TRBJ1-3, with D perhaps matching TRBD1 (5 bases). The CDR3 runs 14 residues. The germline V gene has CDR1 MNHEY and CDR2 SVGAGI. With 8 bases removed from V and 0 bases from J, the gap between germline ends came to 11 bases. CDR3 nucleotide sequence: TGTGCCAGCCGGACGACAGTCTCTGGAAACACCATATATTTT. This translates into CASRTTVSGNTIYF.

This chain uses TRBV7-2 with TRBJ2-2, with unresolved D. Germline-derived CDR1 and CDR2 are SGHTA and FQGNSA. The CDR3 extends over 14 amino acids. V lost 2 bases and J lost 4, with 8 bases in between. CDR3 nucleotides: TGTGCCAGCAGCTTACCTACAGTCACCGGGGAGCTGTTTTTT. Translated: CASSLPTVTGELFF.

This chain links TRBV6-4 with TRBJ1-6; 7 bases agree with TRBD1. Germline V gene sequence: CDR1 MRHNA, CDR2 SNTAGT. Losses at the gene ends were 4 bases for V and 6 bases for J; bases not matched to a gene: 3. This CDR3 contains 14 residues. Here the CDR3 reads CASSGRQGNSPLHF. The CDR3 nucleotides are TGTGCCAGCAGTGGCCGACAGGGTAATTCACCCCTCCACTTT.

The rearrangement links TRBV5-4 to TRBJ2-7; TRBD1 might be the D (5 bases). Germline V gene data show CDR1 as SGHNT and CDR2 as YYREEE (reference sequence). The V end was cut by 0 bases, the J end by 5 bases, with 9 bases between. CDR3 length equals 13 residues. The CDR3 region is CASSLGGLDEQYF. In DNA, the CDR3 is TGTGCCAGCAGCTTGGGGGGCCTCGACGAGCAGTACTTC.

The chain recombines TRBV7-2 with TRBJ2-2; D is ambiguous. Looked up from germline, CDR1 is SGHTA and CDR2 is FQGNSA. The CDR3 sequence is 14 residues long. V lost 2 bases and J 1 base, leaving 5 bases between the germline ends. The CDR3 region is CASSLQKNTGELFF. The DNA for the CDR3 is TGTGCCAGCAGCTTACAAAAGAACACCGGGGAGCTGTTTTTT.

The chain combines TRBV6-5 with TRBJ2-3; TRBD2 aligns across 8 bases. This CDR3 is 15 amino acids long. The V and J ends lost 0 bases and 4 bases, in that order; junction bases with no gene match: 3. Germline loops: CDR1 MNHEY, CDR2 SVGAGI. The CDR3 reads CASSYSSGSPDTQYF. CDR3 DNA sequence: TGTGCCAGCAGTTACTCGAGCGGGAGCCCAGATACGCAGTATTTT.

This chain uses TRBV9 with TRBJ2-3; 9 bases are shared with TRBD2. J was trimmed by 4 bases and V by 1 base; bases with no gene match: 10. In germline, CDR1 is SGDLS, CDR2 YYNGEE. The CDR3 covers 17 residues. The CDR3 DNA reads as TGTGCCAGCAGCGTATTGGGCGGGGGGGCGGAAGCAGATACGCAGTATTTT. Protein sequence: CASSVLGGGAEADTQYF.

This chain uses TRBV6-6 with TRBJ2-7; the match to TRBD2 covers 10 bases. The V and J ends lost 5 bases and 6 bases, in that order; junction bases with no gene match: 7. Germline V gene lookup returns CDR1 MNHNY and CDR2 SVGAGI (reference sequence). This CDR3 contains 14 residues. Here the CDR3 DNA reads TGTGCCAGCAGTCACGACCGGACTAGCGGCGAGCAGTACTTC. Protein sequence: CASSHDRTSGEQYF.

CDR3 protein: CASSLEGGGRTDTQYF. The CDR3 DNA follows: TGCGCCAGCAGCTTGGAGGGAGGGGGGCGAACAGATACGCAGTATTTT. The V gene is TRBV5-1, the J gene TRBJ2-3; possible D gene TRBD2, 7 bases. The V gene's germline CDR1 is SGHRS and CDR2 YFSETQ. V gave up 0 bases and J gave up 3 bases, with 14 bases separating them. CDR3 size: 16 residues.

Only one count was recorded for this clone. The chain employs TRBV7-9 and TRBJ2-4, with 10 bases matching TRBD1. The junction had 9 bases not matched to a gene; V was cut back by 6 bases and J by 1 base. CDR1 is SEHNR and CDR2 is FQNEAQ in the germline V gene (reference sequence). This CDR3 contains 17 residues. CDR3 amino acids: CASSGPGQGRAKNIQYF. CDR3 DNA sequence: TGTGCCAGCAGTGGGCCGGGACAGGGGAGGGCCAAAAACATTCAGTACTTC.

The chain recombines TRBV12-3 or TRBV12-4 with TRBJ2-5; no firm D call. V lost 3 bases and J 5 bases, leaving 10 bases between the germline ends. The CDR3 covers 13 residues. CDR3 sequence reads: CASSFSPEETQYF. CDR3 DNA: TGTGCCAGCAGTTTCAGTCCGGAGGAGACCCAGTACTTC.

This clone has a single count. The chain uses TRBV7-3 and TRBJ2-1; 16 positions match TRBD2. The CDR3 loop spans 22 amino acids. Germline assignment: CDR1 SGHTA and CDR2 FQGTGA. With V trimmed by 4 bases and J by 7 bases, 22 bases remained unmatched. CDR3 protein: CASSSGYPGGLAGGLDLNEQFF. The DNA of the CDR3 is TGTGCCAGCAGCTCAGGATACCCCGGGGGACTAGCGGGAGGGCTGGACTTGAATGAGCAGTTCTTC.

J is TRBJ2-2 and V is TRBV18, with 14 bases identical to TRBD2. This CDR3 contains 19 residues. V shed 5 bases and J 4 bases; nucleotides not matched to a gene: 12. In germline, CDR1 is KGHSH, CDR2 LQKENI. CDR3 residues: CASSAGTSGRNSVTGELFF. In nucleotides, the CDR3 is TGTGCCAGCTCAGCCGGGACTAGCGGGAGAAATAGTGTCACCGGGGAGCTGTTTTTT.